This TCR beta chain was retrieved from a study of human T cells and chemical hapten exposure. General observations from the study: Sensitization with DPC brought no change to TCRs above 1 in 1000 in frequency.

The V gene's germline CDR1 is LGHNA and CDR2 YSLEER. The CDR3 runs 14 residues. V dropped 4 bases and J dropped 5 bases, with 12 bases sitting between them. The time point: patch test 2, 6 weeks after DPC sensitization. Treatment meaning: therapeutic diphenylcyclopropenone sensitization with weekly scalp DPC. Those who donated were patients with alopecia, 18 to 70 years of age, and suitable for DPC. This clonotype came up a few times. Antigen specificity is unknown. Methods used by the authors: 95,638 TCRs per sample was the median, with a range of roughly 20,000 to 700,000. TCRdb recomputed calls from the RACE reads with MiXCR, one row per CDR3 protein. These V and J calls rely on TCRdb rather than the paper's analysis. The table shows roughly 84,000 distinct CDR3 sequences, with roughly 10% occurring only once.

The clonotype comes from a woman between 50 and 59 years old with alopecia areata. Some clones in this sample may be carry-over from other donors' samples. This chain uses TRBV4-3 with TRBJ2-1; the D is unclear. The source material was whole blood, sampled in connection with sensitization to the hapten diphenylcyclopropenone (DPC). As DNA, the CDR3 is TGCGCCAGCAGCCGTTCGTCTCGGAACAATGAGCAGTTCTTC. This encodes CASSRSSRNNEQFF.